A selection of T cell receptor beta chains follows, all from one sample in a study of T cell responses to AZD1222 COVID-19 vaccine. Assay used: immunoSEQ multiplex PCR; TCRdb lists only in-frame clones, some missing. The repertoire holds under 150,000 clones, about 89% seen once, with around 30% in the top ten. The sequenced sample was peripheral blood, obtained on day 0 of AZD1222 vaccination. The receptors shown here come from an adult in good health. CDR3s include the opening cysteine and the closing phenylalanine or tryptophan. The D gene is left open where the match is weak. A clone size is listed for some rows: how often the clone was seen (once, few, many), or a class if it is expanded.

abundance,v_gene,d_gene,j_gene,CDR3aa,CDR3nt
-,TRBV6-5,-,TRBJ1-2,CASRPEANYGYTF,TGTGCCAGCAGGCCTGAGGCGAACTATGGCTACACCTTC
once,TRBV6-6,TRBD1,TRBJ1-2,CASSYTGDGGYTF,TGTGCCAGCAGTTACACAGGGGATGGTGGCTACACCTTC
-,TRBV19,-,TRBJ1-1,CASSPDGGLNTEAFF,TGTGCCAGTAGCCCCGATGGGGGGCTGAACACTGAAGCTTTCTTT
-,TRBV14,TRBD2,TRBJ2-3,CASSQDPRLAGGPTQYF,TGTGCCAGCAGCCAAGATCCCCGACTAGCGGGAGGGCCGACGCAGTATTTT
-,TRBV6-5,TRBD2,TRBJ2-1,CASSPTGGSYNEQFF,TGTGCCAGCAGCCCGACGGGAGGTTCCTACAATGAGCAGTTCTTC
-,TRBV29-1,TRBD1,TRBJ1-1,CSVQTGDTEAFF,TGCAGCGTTCAAACAGGGGATACTGAAGCTTTCTTT
-,TRBV4-2,TRBD2,TRBJ2-2,CASSQDWGLAGSPDKTGELFF,TGTGCCAGCAGCCAAGATTGGGGGCTAGCGGGGAGTCCCGATAAAACCGGGGAGCTGTTTTTT
-,TRBV20-1,-,TRBJ2-7,CSASDRMASYEQYF,TGCAGTGCTAGTGACAGGATGGCCTCCTACGAGCAGTACTTC
-,TRBV7-9,-,TRBJ2-3,CASSLSRRTDTQYF,TGTGCCAGCAGCTTATCGAGGAGGACAGATACGCAGTATTTT
-,TRBV7-2,TRBD2,TRBJ2-7,CASSSVRLAGRYEQYF,TGTGCCAGCAGCTCAGTCAGACTAGCGGGGCGCTACGAGCAGTACTTC
-,TRBV5-1,-,TRBJ1-2,CASSPRGFRGYTF,TGCGCCAGCAGCCCGCGGGGTTTTAGAGGCTACACCTTC
once,TRBV12-3/TRBV12-4,-,TRBJ1-1,CASSPRLNTEAFF,TGTGCCAGCAGTCCTAGGTTGAACACTGAAGCTTTCTTT
-,TRBV18,-,TRBJ1-2,CASSPGGHGYTF,TGTGCCAGCTCACCAGGAGGTCATGGCTACACCTTC
-,TRBV9,-,TRBJ1-4,CASSVEGGHSNEKLFF,TGTGCCAGCAGCGTAGAGGGGGGGCACTCTAATGAAAAACTGTTTTTT
once,TRBV5-1,TRBD1,TRBJ1-4,CASSAGTGVANEKLFF,TGCGCCAGCAGCGCAGGGACAGGGGTTGCTAATGAAAAACTGTTTTTT
few,TRBV27,-,TRBJ1-6,CASSLSPGRGFSYNSPLHF,TGTGCCAGCAGTTTATCCCCCGGGAGGGGGTTCTCCTATAATTCACCCCTCCACTTT
once,TRBV9,TRBD2,TRBJ2-7,CASSVGLAGGIYEQYF,TGTGCCAGCAGCGTGGGACTAGCGGGAGGAATCTACGAGCAGTACTTC
few,TRBV11-3,TRBD2,TRBJ2-3,CASSLVGTKTDTQYF,TGTGCCAGCAGCTTAGTCGGGACTAAAACAGATACGCAGTATTTT
few,TRBV19,TRBD1,TRBJ1-2,CASSMTGLRIGYTF,TGTGCCAGTAGTATGACAGGGTTACGAATCGGCTACACCTTC
few,TRBV19,-,TRBJ1-4,CASSIRGRANEKLFF,TGTGCCAGTAGTATTCGGGGACGGGCTAATGAAAAACTGTTTTTT
-,TRBV6-6,-,TRBJ2-1,CASSVRNEQFF,TGTGCCAGCAGTGTCAGGAATGAGCAGTTCTTC
-,TRBV6-5,-,TRBJ2-7,CASSYGQGSQYF,TGTGCCAGCAGTTACGGGCAGGGGTCGCAGTACTTC
-,TRBV19,-,TRBJ2-5,CASSVVPEETQYF,TGTGCCAGTAGTGTAGTACCAGAAGAGACCCAGTACTTC